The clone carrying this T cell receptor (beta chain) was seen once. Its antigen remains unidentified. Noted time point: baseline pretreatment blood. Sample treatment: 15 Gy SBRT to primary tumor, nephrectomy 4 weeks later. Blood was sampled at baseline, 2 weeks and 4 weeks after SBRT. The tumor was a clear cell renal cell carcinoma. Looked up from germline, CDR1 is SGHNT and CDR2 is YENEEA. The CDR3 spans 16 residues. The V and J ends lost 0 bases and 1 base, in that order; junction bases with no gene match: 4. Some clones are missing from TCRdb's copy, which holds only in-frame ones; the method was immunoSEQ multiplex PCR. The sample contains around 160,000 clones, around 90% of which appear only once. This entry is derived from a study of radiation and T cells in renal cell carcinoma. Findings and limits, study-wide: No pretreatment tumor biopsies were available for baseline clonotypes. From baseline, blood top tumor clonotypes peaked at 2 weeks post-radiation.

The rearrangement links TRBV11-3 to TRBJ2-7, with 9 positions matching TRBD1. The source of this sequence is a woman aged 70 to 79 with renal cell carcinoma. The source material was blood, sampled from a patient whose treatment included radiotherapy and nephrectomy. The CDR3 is CASSLDVGQGSYEQYF. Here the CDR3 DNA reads TGTGCCAGCAGCTTAGATGTGGGACAGGGTTCCTACGAGCAGTACTTC.